Listed below are T cell receptor beta chains from one sample, sequenced in a study of blood T cell repertoires in COVID-19. Sequencing used immunoSEQ multiplex PCR; TCRdb keeps in-frame clones, though not all of them. The sample has a few hundred thousand clones; 75% to 95% are singletons. The specimen was peripheral blood. These receptors originate from a woman aged 25-40 years with COVID-19, enrolled during active disease. Each CDR3 is given with its conserved first and last residue. The D gene is left open where the match is weak. The size entry is marked missing in some rows and otherwise reads once, few, many or a size class.

v_call	clone_size	d_call	j_call	cdr3_aa	cdr3_nt
TRBV7-2	few	NA	TRBJ2-7	CASSLASLEQYF	TGTGCCAGCAGCTTAGCCTCTCTGGAGCAGTACTTC
TRBV6-6	NA	TRBD1	TRBJ2-2	CASNPRDRQTGELFF	TGTGCCAGCAATCCCCGGGACAGACAAACCGGGGAGCTGTTTTTT
TRBV5-1	NA	TRBD1	TRBJ2-2	CASSLHRGTGELFF	TGCGCCAGCAGCTTGCACAGGGGAACCGGGGAGCTGTTTTTT
TRBV5-1	NA	NA	TRBJ1-5	CASSPGDDNQPQHF	TGCGCCAGCAGCCCAGGGGATGACAATCAGCCCCAGCATTTT
TRBV3-1/TRBV3-2	NA	NA	TRBJ2-2	CASSQYRHTGELFF	TGTGCCAGCAGCCAGTACAGGCACACCGGGGAGCTGTTTTTT
TRBV18	NA	TRBD1	TRBJ2-7	CASSPLQGFRSSYEQYF	TGTGCCAGCTCACCACTACAGGGGTTTCGATCCTCCTACGAGCAGTACTTC
TRBV6-5	NA	NA	TRBJ1-2	CASSRGNYGYTF	TGTGCCAGCAGTCGCGGTAACTATGGCTACACCTTC
TRBV11-2	NA	TRBD1	TRBJ2-7	CASSEIQGVYEQYF	TGTGCCAGCAGCGAGATACAGGGGGTTTACGAGCAGTACTTC
TRBV28	NA	NA	TRBJ1-4	CASMGGSMGREKLFF	TGTGCCAGCATGGGAGGGTCAATGGGGCGGGAAAAACTGTTTTTT
TRBV10-3	NA	TRBD1	TRBJ2-1	CAISEKTGGVNEQFF	TGTGCCATCAGTGAGAAGACAGGGGGAGTAAATGAGCAGTTCTTC
TRBV18	NA	TRBD2	TRBJ2-1	CASSPTSGRAWYEQFF	TGTGCCAGCTCACCAACTAGCGGGAGGGCCTGGTATGAGCAGTTCTTC
TRBV15	NA	NA	TRBJ1-4	CATSGDQGLLNEKLFF	TGTGCCACCAGCGGAGACCAGGGACTTCTTAATGAAAAACTGTTTTTT
TRBV19	NA	NA	TRBJ1-5	CASSMGQSGYQPQHF	TGTGCCAGTAGTATGGGTCAAAGCGGTTATCAGCCCCAGCATTTT
TRBV4-2	NA	TRBD2	TRBJ2-1	CASSQAVAGGYEQFF	TGTGCCAGCAGCCAAGCGGTAGCGGGAGGCTATGAGCAGTTCTTC
TRBV5-1	NA	NA	TRBJ2-5	CASSFRDQGSQYF	TGCGCCAGCAGCTTTCGGGACCAGGGGTCCCAGTACTTC
TRBV12-3/TRBV12-4	once	TRBD1	TRBJ2-5	CASRQGRETQYF	TGTGCCAGTCGACAGGGGCGAGAGACCCAGTACTTC
TRBV4-2	NA	NA	TRBJ2-7	CASSQDGPSSYEQYF	TGTGCCAGCAGCCAAGATGGTCCATCGAGCTACGAGCAGTACTTC
TRBV5-4	NA	NA	TRBJ2-7	CASSFDGGSYEQYF	TGTGCCAGCAGCTTCGACGGGGGTTCCTACGAGCAGTACTTC
TRBV28	NA	NA	TRBJ2-2	CASLGRGRTNTGELFF	TGTGCCAGTCTGGGGCGGGGTAGAACTAACACCGGGGAGCTGTTTTTT
TRBV4-2	NA	NA	TRBJ1-2	CASSQNEGPNYGYTF	TGTGCCAGCAGCCAAAACGAGGGTCCGAACTATGGCTACACCTTC
TRBV10-3	NA	TRBD2	TRBJ2-7	CAISDAGEGSYEQYF	TGTGCCATCAGTGACGCGGGAGAGGGGTCCTACGAGCAGTACTTC
TRBV5-5	NA	TRBD2	TRBJ2-2	CASSSPVVAGDLRGTGELFF	TGTGCCAGCAGCTCCCCCGTGGTAGCGGGAGATCTAAGGGGAACCGGGGAGCTGTTTTTT
TRBV28	NA	TRBD1	TRBJ2-5	CASSKLGQGQEQTQYF	TGTGCCAGCAGTAAACTCGGACAGGGCCAAGAGCAGACCCAGTACTTC
TRBV5-1	NA	NA	TRBJ2-5	CASSPWAGGTQETQYF	TGCGCCAGCAGCCCGTGGGCTGGAGGGACCCAAGAGACCCAGTACTTC
TRBV5-4	NA	NA	TRBJ2-7	CASSGSELSSYEQYF	TGTGCCAGCTCCGGAAGCGAACTGAGCTCCTACGAGCAGTACTTC
TRBV9	NA	NA	TRBJ1-1	CASSVGLDTEAFF	TGTGCCAGCAGCGTAGGGTTAGACACTGAAGCTTTCTTT
TRBV28	many	TRBD2	TRBJ2-2	CASSSGTRGTSGISGELFF	TGTGCCAGCAGTTCGGGGACACGAGGGACTAGCGGGATATCCGGGGAGCTGTTTTTT
TRBV7-6	NA	NA	TRBJ1-1	CASSPTTAMNTEAFF	TGTGCCAGCAGCCCCACGACAGCCATGAACACTGAAGCTTTCTTT
TRBV7-6	few	NA	TRBJ1-1	CASSLGARSMNTEAFF	TGTGCCAGCAGCTTAGGGGCACGGTCTATGAACACTGAAGCTTTCTTT
TRBV9	NA	TRBD1	TRBJ1-2	CASSVPPGQGAYGYTF	TGTGCCAGCAGCGTTCCCCCCGGACAGGGGGCCTATGGCTACACCTTC
TRBV9	NA	NA	TRBJ1-6	CASSVEPRGDNSPLHF	TGTGCCAGCAGCGTAGAACCCAGGGGCGATAATTCACCCCTCCACTTT
TRBV10-3	once	NA	TRBJ1-4	CAISRGEDEKLFF	TGTGCCATCAGCAGGGGAGAGGATGAAAAACTGTTTTTT
TRBV28	NA	TRBD2	TRBJ2-7	CASVRRETNEQYF	TGTGCCAGCGTAAGGCGGGAGACGAACGAGCAGTACTTC
TRBV5-1	NA	TRBD2	TRBJ2-3	CASSLVTSGGGTDTQYF	TGCGCCAGCAGCTTGGTTACTAGCGGAGGGGGCACAGATACGCAGTATTTT
TRBV4-1	NA	NA	TRBJ2-7	CASSQEAGVYEQYF	TGCGCCAGCAGCCAAGAAGCAGGGGTCTACGAGCAGTACTTC
TRBV11-2	NA	NA	TRBJ1-6	CASSPNLRGMNSPLHF	TGTGCCAGCAGCCCTAACCTTCGGGGTATGAATTCACCCCTCCACTTT
TRBV5-1	NA	NA	TRBJ2-1	CASSFQGSSNEQFF	TGCGCCAGCAGCTTCCAGGGTAGCTCCAATGAGCAGTTCTTC
TRBV3-1/TRBV3-2	NA	TRBD2	TRBJ2-5	CASSQDLRASGSGSKETQYF	TGTGCCAGCAGCCAAGATCTCCGGGCTAGCGGGAGTGGGTCGAAAGAGACCCAGTACTTC
TRBV27	NA	TRBD2	TRBJ2-5	CASSSGKLRETQYF	TGTGCCAGCAGTAGCGGGAAGTTGAGAGAGACCCAGTACTTC
TRBV5-4	NA	NA	TRBJ2-7	CASSLRLGLREQYF	TGTGCCAGCAGCTTGCGGCTAGGACTACGCGAGCAGTACTTC
TRBV27	NA	TRBD1	TRBJ1-1	CASSLTGVEAFF	TGTGCCAGCAGTTTGACAGGGGTTGAAGCTTTCTTT
TRBV4-3	NA	NA	TRBJ2-3	CASSLLKRDTQYF	TGCGCCAGCAGCCTCCTGAAGAGGGATACGCAGTATTTT
TRBV6-5	NA	TRBD2	TRBJ2-7	CASSYSAGGPSEQYF	TGTGCCAGCAGTTACTCGGCGGGAGGGCCCTCCGAGCAGTACTTC
TRBV4-1	NA	NA	TRBJ1-3	CASSHDLGLASYTIYF	TGCGCCAGCAGCCATGATTTGGGACTCGCAAGCTACACCATATATTTT
TRBV12-3/TRBV12-4	few	NA	TRBJ2-1	CASSSRGNEQFF	TGTGCCAGCAGTTCAAGGGGTAATGAGCAGTTCTTC
TRBV2	once	NA	TRBJ1-2	CASSLRGYYGYTF	TGTGCCAGCAGCCTCAGGGGTTACTATGGCTACACCTTC
TRBV5-4	NA	TRBD1	TRBJ2-7	CASSPAGGSYEQYF	TGTGCCAGCAGCCCGGCAGGGGGTTCCTACGAGCAGTACTTC
TRBV15	NA	TRBD2	TRBJ2-1	CATTPGRGGNEQFF	TGTGCCACCACCCCAGGGAGGGGTGGGAATGAGCAGTTCTTC